The rows below give T cell receptor beta chains drawn from one sample of a study of blood T cell repertoires in COVID-19. Data came from immunoSEQ multiplex PCR; TCRdb stores just in-frame clones and leaves some out. The repertoire includes roughly 400,000 clones, just over 90% of them detected once, and just over 0.85% sits in the top ten. The material sequenced was PBMCs or T cells enriched from blood (not recorded which). All receptors derive from a woman between 40 and 50 years old who had been exposed to COVID-19. The CDR3 runs from the conserved cysteine through the conserved F or W.

TRBJ1-5 16 TRBV28 CASSSPGGLSNQPQHF
TRBJ2-1 18 TRBV6-2/TRBV6-3 CASSYSAGLAGLVNEQFF
TRBJ2-7 15 TRBV7-2 CASSLRGSSTYEQYF
TRBJ2-5 17 TRBV10-2 CASRKTSGGGIGETQYF
TRBJ1-1 12 TRBV2 CASRTGGTEAFF
TRBJ1-2 14 TRBV18 CASSPPLANYGYTF
TRBJ1-6 13 TRBV11-1 CASSENRGSPLHF
TRBJ1-4 16 TRBV4-1 CASSQGAGQGTEKLFF
TRBJ2-7 12 TRBV2 CASSEGSYEQYF
TRBJ1-3 13 TRBV4-1 CASSVYGGNTIYF
TRBJ2-1 15 TRBV5-4 CASSVSGVSYNEQFF
TRBJ2-5 14 TRBV2 CASSEVLAEETQYF
TRBJ2-7 13 TRBV3-1/TRBV3-2 CASSSSGGYEQYF
TRBJ1-1 14 TRBV3-1/TRBV3-2 CASSQRLGGTEAFF
TRBJ1-2 12 TRBV5-6 CASSFSDYGYTF
TRBJ2-1 16 TRBV7-2 CASSLTGGGIYNEQFF
TRBJ2-7 13 TRBV27 CASRNSGQVEQYF
TRBJ1-2 13 TRBV30 CAWAEQSNYGYTF